This is a list of T cell receptor beta chains from one sample in a study of CD8+CD57+ T cells in acquired aplastic anemia. In TCRdb, the reads were re-called with MiXCR into one record per CDR3 protein. The sample comprises approximately 220,000 distinct CDR3 sequences, approximately 51% of which are singletons, and 15% to 20% rests with the top ten. The sample was sorted CD4+, CD8+, or CD8+CD57+ T cells (not recorded which) from PBMCs. Every receptor here comes from a human donor with aplastic anemia. Each CDR3 is given with its conserved first and last residue. D genes are given only for firm matches. Expanded clones get a size class; other rows say once, few or many, or leave the size out.

>many|TRBJ2-3|-|TRBV7-9
TGTGCCAGCAGGATATTAACAGATACGCAGTATTTT
CASRILTDTQYF
>-|TRBJ1-2|-|TRBV4-1
TGTGCCAGCAGCCAAGCCAGGGAAAACTATGGCTACACCTTC
CASSQARENYGYTF
>many|TRBJ1-6|-|TRBV12-3/TRBV12-4
TGTGCCAGCAGTTTAGACCCAGGGACCCGAGGGCCCCTCCACTTT
CASSLDPGTRGPLHF
>many|TRBJ2-5|TRBD1|TRBV20-1
TGCAGTGCTACTGGGACAGGGGAGACCCAGTACTTC
CSATGTGETQYF
>-|TRBJ1-5|TRBD1|TRBV7-8
TGTGCCAGCAGCCCCTCCGGGACAGGGTATCAGCCCCAGCATTTT
CASSPSGTGYQPQHF
>many|TRBJ1-3|TRBD1|TRBV6-5
TGTGCCAGCAGTTACGGACAGGACTCTGGAAACACCATATATTTT
CASSYGQDSGNTIYF
>-|TRBJ1-5|TRBD1|TRBV10-3
TGTGCCATACAGGGGCAGGGGCAGCCCCAGCATTTT
CAIQGQGQPQHF
>many|TRBJ1-6|TRBD1|TRBV5-6
TGTGCCAGCAGCTTGGACGGGACAGGGGGCCCACCCCTCCACTTT
CASSLDGTGGPPLHF
>-|TRBJ2-7|TRBD1|TRBV6-5
TGTGCCAGCAGTTTGACAGGGTTTGACGAGCAGTACTTC
CASSLTGFDEQYF
>many|TRBJ1-6|-|TRBV6-4
TGTGCCAGCAGCGACAACCGGGTCAAGGGAGGCCTTTCACCCCTCCACTTT
CASSDNRVKGGLSPLHF
>-|TRBJ2-7|TRBD2|TRBV4-1
TGCGCCAGCAGCCAAGATTGGGAGGGCCGCTACGAGCAGTACTTC
CASSQDWEGRYEQYF
>-|TRBJ2-7|TRBD1|TRBV2
TGTGCCAGCAGCAGGGGACAGGGGGCGAGAGAGCAGTACTTC
CASSRGQGAREQYF
>many|TRBJ1-3|-|TRBV7-2
TGTGCCAGCAGCTTCGGGGGCCCTGGAAACACCATATATTTT
CASSFGGPGNTIYF
>many|TRBJ1-2|-|TRBV29-1
TGCAGCGCCGGACAACAGGGCTACACCTTC
CSAGQQGYTF
>-|TRBJ2-3|-|TRBV2
TGTGCCAGCAGCGATACAGTGTCATCCCGCACAGATACGCAGTATTTT
CASSDTVSSRTDTQYF
>few|TRBJ2-5|-|TRBV6-6
TGTGCCAGCAGTTACCCACAGGGAGAGACCCAGTACTTC
CASSYPQGETQYF
>many|TRBJ2-7|TRBD1|TRBV9
TGTGCCAGCAGCGACGGGACAGGGCCCTACGAGCAGTACTTC
CASSDGTGPYEQYF
>-|TRBJ1-6|-|TRBV7-2
TGTGCCAGCAGCTTTTCTAGCGGGGGGGCCGTAAATTCACCCCTCCACTTT
CASSFSSGGAVNSPLHF
>-|TRBJ1-6|TRBD1|TRBV5-5
TGTGCCAGCAGCCTCGGACAGGGGGCGGGGTCTGGACCCCTCCACTTT
CASSLGQGAGSGPLHF
>-|TRBJ2-7|-|TRBV7-6
TGTGCCAGCAGGTATCTGACAGGACAGCGAGTCTACGAGCAGTACTTC
CASRYLTGQRVYEQYF
>many|TRBJ1-2|-|TRBV6-1
TGTGCCAGCAGTGAAGCGGGGGTAGAGGATGGCTACACCTTC
CASSEAGVEDGYTF
>-|TRBJ2-1|TRBD1|TRBV6-5
TGTGCCAGCAGCCGGGACAGGGGGGAGGACAATGAGCAGTTCTTC
CASSRDRGEDNEQFF
>-|TRBJ2-5|TRBD2|TRBV10-3
TGTGCCATCACCGGACTAGCGGGGGAGGGGGAGACCCAGTACTTC
CAITGLAGEGETQYF
>few|TRBJ2-3|-|TRBV6-9
TGTGCCAGCCCGAAGGAGGGGGGAGATACGCAGTATTTT
CASPKEGGDTQYF
>-|TRBJ2-7|-|TRBV10-1
TGCGCCAGCACCAGGGGCCACGAGCAGTACTTC
CASTRGHEQYF
>-|TRBJ2-1|TRBD2|TRBV25-1
TGTGCCAGCAGTGGGGAGGGGCGCGGATCCTACAATGAGCAGTTCTTC
CASSGEGRGSYNEQFF
>-|TRBJ1-1|TRBD1|TRBV5-1
TGCGCCAGCAGCTGGGGACAGGGGGCTTCTGAAGCTTTCTTT
CASSWGQGASEAFF
>-|TRBJ2-7|TRBD1|TRBV19
TGTACCAGTAGTATAGCTGACAGGGGCTACGAGCAGTACTTC
CTSSIADRGYEQYF
>many|TRBJ1-6|-|TRBV5-5
TGTGCCAGCACCCAAGACGGGAGCTCCTATAATTCACCCCTCCACTTT
CASTQDGSSYNSPLHF
>-|TRBJ2-2|TRBD1|TRBV12-3/TRBV12-4
TGTGCCAGCACAACCCGGGACAGGGGCCATAGCGGGGAGCTGTTTTTT
CASTTRDRGHSGELFF
>many|TRBJ1-6|-|TRBV6-5
TGTGCCAGCAGCCCTAAGATGAATTCACCCCTCCACTTT
CASSPKMNSPLHF
>-|TRBJ2-7|-|TRBV27
TGTGCCAGCAGCCCCCTACAGGGCCACAACGAGCAGTACTTC
CASSPLQGHNEQYF
>-|TRBJ2-7|TRBD2|TRBV5-1
TGTGCCAGCAGCTCTTGGCGGGGGGGCGTCGAGCAGTACTTC
CASSSWRGGVEQYF
>-|TRBJ2-5|-|TRBV5-6
TGTGCCAGCAGCTCCATGACTAGTACCATTAGCCAAGAGACCCAGTACTTC
CASSSMTSTISQETQYF
>once|TRBJ1-2|-|TRBV29-1
TGCAGCGTCTCCGGGTCGGAAGCCAAAAACTATGGCTACACCTTC
CSVSGSEAKNYGYTF
>many|TRBJ1-4|-|TRBV6-5
TGTGCCAGCAGTGCCCCGGGGGGGCATGAAAAACTGTTTTTT
CASSAPGGHEKLFF
>-|TRBJ2-1|-|TRBV19
TGTGCCAGTAGAGTATCGGGCCTCCGGGACAATCGTTACAATGAGCAGTTCTTC
CASRVSGLRDNRYNEQFF
>many|TRBJ2-2|-|TRBV7-3
TGTGCCAGCAGCTTGGAAGCGGGTAACACCGGGGAGCTGTTTTTT
CASSLEAGNTGELFF
>few|TRBJ2-7|TRBD2|TRBV7-8
TGTGCCAGCAGCTTAGGCCTAGCGGAAATTTCCTACGAGCAGTACTTC
CASSLGLAEISYEQYF
>many|TRBJ1-6|-|TRBV6-1
TGTGCCAGCAGTACTCGGGACTCCTATAATTCACCCCTCCACTTT
CASSTRDSYNSPLHF